A selection of T cell receptor beta chains follows, all from one sample in a study of blood T cell repertoires in COVID-19. Method: immunoSEQ multiplex PCR; TCRdb's copy keeps in-frame clones and lacks some. The sample shows about 310,000 clones, approximately 85% of them seen only once. The sequencing sample was made of PBMCs or T cells enriched from blood (not recorded which). All receptors come from a young man who had recovered from COVID-19. CDR3s include the opening cysteine and the closing phenylalanine or tryptophan. The order of the fields is clone size, D gene, V gene, J gene, CDR3 DNA, CDR3 protein. The D gene is left open where the match is weak. Clone size is stated in some rows and not others, as once, few, many or a class when expanded.

>NA|NA|TRBV5-1|TRBJ2-5
TGCGCCAGCAGCTCTGGAGGGGAAGAGACCCAGTACTTC
CASSSGGEETQYF
>NA|NA|TRBV4-3|TRBJ1-4
TGCGCCAGCAGCCAAGATACGTTGGGGTCTGGTGGGAGTGAAAAACTGTTTTTT
CASSQDTLGSGGSEKLFF
>NA|NA|TRBV18|TRBJ2-3
TGTGCCAGCTCACCCCTAATAGCAGGGGATAGCACAGATACGCAGTATTTT
CASSPLIAGDSTDTQYF
>once|TRBD1|TRBV6-7|TRBJ1-5
TGTGCCAGCAGTTACTTCACCCATCGGGACAGGGTTATAGGCAATCAGCCCCAGCATTTT
CASSYFTHRDRVIGNQPQHF
>NA|NA|TRBV13|TRBJ2-5
TGTGCCAGCTGCGGGGGCGAACAAGAGACCCAGTACTTC
CASCGGEQETQYF
>NA|NA|TRBV5-1|TRBJ1-5
TGCGCCAGCTCTTACATCGGACAGAGCAATCAGCCCCAGCATTTT
CASSYIGQSNQPQHF
>once|NA|TRBV19|TRBJ1-2
TGTGCCAGTAGGAGGCCAGCCGATAGCTATGGCTACACCTTC
CASRRPADSYGYTF
>NA|NA|TRBV6-5|TRBJ2-7
TGTGCCAGCAGAACGTTGCAACAGAACTACGAGCAGTACTTC
CASRTLQQNYEQYF
>NA|TRBD1|TRBV28|TRBJ2-2
TGTGCCAGCAGCGGTACGGGACAGGGTCGTGACACCGGGGAGCTGTTTTTT
CASSGTGQGRDTGELFF
>few|NA|TRBV4-1|TRBJ1-3
TGCGCCAGCAGCCAAGCTGAGTACGGGGGGCCTGGAAACACCATATATTTT
CASSQAEYGGPGNTIYF
>NA|TRBD1|TRBV9|TRBJ1-3
TGTGCCAGCAGCCCCCCGGGACAGGGTCTCTCTGGAAACACCATATATTTT
CASSPPGQGLSGNTIYF
>NA|TRBD2|TRBV7-3|TRBJ2-1
TGTGCCAGCAGCAGGACCGGGACTAAGAATGAGCAGTTCTTC
CASSRTGTKNEQFF
>NA|TRBD1|TRBV15|TRBJ1-2
TGTGCCACCAGCAGAGATATAACAGGGGGATTAGGCGGCTACACCTTC
CATSRDITGGLGGYTF
>NA|NA|TRBV5-1|TRBJ1-5
TGCGCCAGCAGCTTGAATGGCCAGCCCCAGCATTTT
CASSLNGQPQHF
>NA|NA|TRBV6-5|TRBJ2-1
TGTGCCAGCAGTTCCGGGACTCCGTACAATGAGCAGTTCTTC
CASSSGTPYNEQFF
>NA|TRBD1|TRBV18|TRBJ1-5
TGTGCCAGCTCACTCGGACAGGGGTGGTATCAGCCCCAGCATTTT
CASSLGQGWYQPQHF
>NA|NA|TRBV5-1|TRBJ1-1
TGCGCCAGCAGCTTGGGTACTGTGGGACTCACTGAAGCTTTCTTT
CASSLGTVGLTEAFF
>NA|NA|TRBV10-2|TRBJ1-2
TGCGCCAGCAGCGATACGAGGGCAGGTCTTAACTATGGCTACACCTTC
CASSDTRAGLNYGYTF
>NA|TRBD1|TRBV6-1|TRBJ1-6
TGTGCCAGCAGTGCAAGGGACAGGGAGAGTCATTCACCCCTCCACTTT
CASSARDRESHSPLHF
>NA|TRBD1|TRBV3-1/TRBV3-2|TRBJ1-4
TGTGCCAGCAGCCTCCGACAGGGTGGGAATGAAAAACTGTTTTTT
CASSLRQGGNEKLFF
>once|TRBD1|TRBV7-2|TRBJ2-7
TGTGCCAGCAGCTTTACCCGGGACAGTAGTTCCTACGAGCAGTACTTC
CASSFTRDSSSYEQYF
>NA|TRBD2|TRBV9|TRBJ2-1
TGTGCCAGCAGCGTAGCTTTAGCGGGGTACAATGAGCAGTTCTTC
CASSVALAGYNEQFF
>few|TRBD2|TRBV5-4|TRBJ2-5
TGTGCCAGCAGCTTGGCTAGCGGGGGGGGCCGGGAGACCCAGTACTTC
CASSLASGGGRETQYF
>NA|TRBD1|TRBV27|TRBJ1-2
TGTGCCAGCAGTTCCCTGGACAGGGGCTATGGCTACACCTTC
CASSSLDRGYGYTF
>NA|NA|TRBV30|TRBJ1-3
TGTGCCTGGAGTGTTGACATGTACCTACGAAACACCATATATTTT
CAWSVDMYLRNTIYF
>NA|TRBD1|TRBV29-1|TRBJ2-3
TGCAGCGTTGAAGGAGCCCAGGGGGCTAGCACAGATACGCAGTATTTT
CSVEGAQGASTDTQYF
>NA|NA|TRBV7-9|TRBJ2-1
TGTGCCAGCAGCTTAGAGACAGGTGGTCAGGGTGAGCAGTTCTTC
CASSLETGGQGEQFF
>NA|NA|TRBV7-6|TRBJ1-1
TGTGCCAGCAGCTTATTCTTGCCTAGCGTTCCGAACACTGAAGCTTTCTTT
CASSLFLPSVPNTEAFF
>few|TRBD1|TRBV2|TRBJ1-2
TGTGCCAGCAACAGGGGCGAAGGCTACACCTTC
CASNRGEGYTF
>once|TRBD1|TRBV10-3|TRBJ1-4
TGTGCCATCAGACCCGGGACAGGGGAAAGCGAAAAACTGTTTTTT
CAIRPGTGESEKLFF
>NA|NA|TRBV19|TRBJ1-1
TGTGCCAGTACCTTCGCCCAGGGCAACACTGAAGCTTTCTTT
CASTFAQGNTEAFF
>NA|TRBD2|TRBV18|TRBJ2-1
TGTGCCAGCTCACCTACTCCGGGACTAGCGGGGGGACTATCGACCAATGAGCAGTTCTTC
CASSPTPGLAGGLSTNEQFF
>once|NA|TRBV11-2|TRBJ1-4
TGTGCCAGCAGCTTCGGAGCCGGCCGAAAACTGTTTTTT
CASSFGAGRKLFF
>NA|NA|TRBV15|TRBJ1-4
TGTGCCACCAGCCCGCTCAAATGGGGGGAGAATGAAAAACTGTTTTTT
CATSPLKWGENEKLFF
>NA|NA|TRBV7-9|TRBJ1-1
TGTGCCAGCAAGGTTCAGGAGGCTGAAGCTTTCTTT
CASKVQEAEAFF
>NA|NA|TRBV7-9|TRBJ1-2
TGTGCCAGCAGCGAGCAATATGGCTACACCTTC
CASSEQYGYTF
>NA|NA|TRBV2|TRBJ2-5
TGTGCCAGCAGTATCACGGTAAAAGAGACCCAGTACTTC
CASSITVKETQYF
>NA|TRBD1|TRBV5-1|TRBJ1-5
TGCGCCAAACAGCGGAAAACAGGGGATCAACCTAGCAATCAGCCCCAGCATTTT
CAKQRKTGDQPSNQPQHF
>NA|NA|TRBV7-6|TRBJ2-5
TGTGCCAGCAGCTTAGGGGGCCACCAAGAGACCCAGTACTTC
CASSLGGHQETQYF
>few|NA|TRBV6-1|TRBJ2-2
TGTGCCAGCAGTGAAGTGAGGCTCACCGGGGAGCTGTTTTTT
CASSEVRLTGELFF
>once|NA|TRBV5-1|TRBJ2-1
TGCGCCAGCAGCTGGGAGCTGGGCAATGAGCAGTTCTTC
CASSWELGNEQFF
>NA|TRBD1|TRBV6-6|TRBJ1-3
TGTGCCAGCAGTCTCAGGGGGCAGGGAAACACCATATATTTT
CASSLRGQGNTIYF
>NA|TRBD1|TRBV7-3|TRBJ1-2
TGTGCCAGCAGCTCTGGGGGACAGGGTGTATTTGGCTACACCTTC
CASSSGGQGVFGYTF
>NA|NA|TRBV2|TRBJ1-3
TGTGCCAGCAGTGAAGCGAGGGACTCCTACTCTGGAAACACCATATATTTT
CASSEARDSYSGNTIYF
>NA|NA|TRBV6-6|TRBJ2-7
TGTGCCAGCACCTCACCCTATGACAGGTACGAGCAGTACTTC
CASTSPYDRYEQYF
>NA|NA|TRBV15|TRBJ1-1
TGTGCCACCAGCAGAGATTTCATCCAGGGGAAAGCTTTCTTT
CATSRDFIQGKAFF
>NA|NA|TRBV18|TRBJ1-4
TGTGCCAGCTCACCAGTGTCGGGGAAAGATGAAAAACTGTTTTTT
CASSPVSGKDEKLFF
>NA|TRBD1|TRBV27|TRBJ1-2
TGTGCCAGCAGTTCCCGACAGGGCGGGATACATGGCTACACCTTC
CASSSRQGGIHGYTF
>NA|TRBD1|TRBV7-9|TRBJ2-7
TGTGCCAGCAGCGACGGGACAGGGACCTACGAGCAGTACTTC
CASSDGTGTYEQYF
>NA|TRBD2|TRBV6-5|TRBJ2-5
TGTGCCAGCAGCTCTAGCGGGGAAGAGACCCAGTACTTC
CASSSSGEETQYF
>NA|TRBD2|TRBV4-2|TRBJ2-1
TGTGCCAGCAGCCAAGCGGGACTAGAGAACAACAATGAGCAGTTCTTC
CASSQAGLENNNEQFF
>NA|NA|TRBV30|TRBJ2-6
TGTGCCTGGAGGGGCGGGGCCAACGTCCTGACTTTC
CAWRGGANVLTF
>once|NA|TRBV30|TRBJ1-3
TGTGCCTGGGGGCTCGGGGGCACCATATATTTT
CAWGLGGTIYF
>NA|NA|TRBV7-8|TRBJ2-7
TGTGCCAGCAGCTTCGCGGGAACCTACGAGCAGTACTTC
CASSFAGTYEQYF
>NA|NA|TRBV27|TRBJ1-4
TGTGCCAGCAGTCCGCAGGGATGGGTTAATGAAAAACTGTTTTTT
CASSPQGWVNEKLFF
>NA|NA|TRBV2|TRBJ1-5
TGTGCCAGCAGTGCGGTGGGCTCCACTAATCAGCCCCAGCATTTT
CASSAVGSTNQPQHF
>NA|NA|TRBV7-2|TRBJ1-1
TGTGCCAGCAGCCCCCAGGGGAAGCACACTGAAGCTTTCTTT
CASSPQGKHTEAFF
>NA|NA|TRBV9|TRBJ2-5
TGTGCCAGCAGCGTAGATGGCGGAGGGGAAGAGACCCAGTACTTC
CASSVDGGGEETQYF
>once|NA|TRBV5-4|TRBJ1-4
TGTGCCAGCAGCTTGTTTGGCAGAAATGAAAAACTGTTTTTT
CASSLFGRNEKLFF